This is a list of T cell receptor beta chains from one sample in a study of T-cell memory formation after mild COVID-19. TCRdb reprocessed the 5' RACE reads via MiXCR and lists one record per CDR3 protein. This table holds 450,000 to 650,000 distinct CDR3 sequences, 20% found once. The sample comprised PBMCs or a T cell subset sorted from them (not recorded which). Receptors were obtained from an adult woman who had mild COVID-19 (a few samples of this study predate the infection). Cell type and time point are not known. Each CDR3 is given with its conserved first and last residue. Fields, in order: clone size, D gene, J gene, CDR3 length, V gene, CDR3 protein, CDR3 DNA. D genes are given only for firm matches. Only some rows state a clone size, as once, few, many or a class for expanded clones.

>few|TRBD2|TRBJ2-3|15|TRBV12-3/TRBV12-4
CASRLSGGVTDTQYF
TGTGCCAGCAGACTTAGCGGGGGGGTCACAGATACGCAGTATTTT
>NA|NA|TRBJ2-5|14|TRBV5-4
CASSFSGGKETQYF
TGTGCCAGCAGCTTTTCCGGGGGCAAAGAGACCCAGTACTTC
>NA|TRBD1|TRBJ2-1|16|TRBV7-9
CASSSRQGAFRNEQFF
TGTGCCAGCAGCTCCCGACAGGGGGCTTTTCGTAATGAGCAGTTCTTC
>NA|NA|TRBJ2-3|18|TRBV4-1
CASSQTVPGLPITDTQYF
TGCGCCAGCAGCCAAACGGTACCGGGACTTCCTATCACAGATACGCAGTATTTT
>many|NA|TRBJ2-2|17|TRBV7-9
CASSNRRRGARTGELFF
TGTGCCAGCAGCAACCGGCGGCGAGGCGCAAGAACCGGGGAGCTGTTTTTT
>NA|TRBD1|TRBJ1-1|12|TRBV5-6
CASSGDRGRAFF
TGTGCCAGCAGCGGGGACAGGGGGCGAGCTTTCTTT
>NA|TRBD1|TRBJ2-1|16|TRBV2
CASSVMKQGAFNEQFF
TGTGCCAGCAGTGTAATGAAACAGGGGGCGTTCAATGAGCAGTTCTTC
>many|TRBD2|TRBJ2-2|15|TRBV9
CASSGTSGRNGELFF
TGTGCCAGCAGCGGGACTAGCGGGAGGAACGGGGAGCTGTTTTTT
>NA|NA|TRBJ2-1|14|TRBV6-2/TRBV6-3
CASSYSSRSNEQFF
TGTGCCAGCAGTTACTCGTCCAGGTCAAATGAGCAGTTCTTC
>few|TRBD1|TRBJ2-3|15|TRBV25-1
CASSAGDRGTDTQYF
TGTGCCAGCAGTGCTGGGGACAGGGGCACAGATACGCAGTATTTT
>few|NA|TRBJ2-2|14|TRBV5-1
CASSLAPSTGELFF
TGCGCCAGCAGCTTGGCCCCGAGCACCGGGGAGCTGTTTTTT
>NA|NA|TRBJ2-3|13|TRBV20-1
CSASRTAPDTQYF
TGCAGTGCCTCACGTACAGCACCAGATACGCAGTATTTT
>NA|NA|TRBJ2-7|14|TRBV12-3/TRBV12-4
CASSPLDTSYEQYF
TGTGCCAGCAGTCCCCTGGACACTAGCTACGAGCAGTACTTC
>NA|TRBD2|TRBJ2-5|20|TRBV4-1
CASSQEGPGGVAGTQETQYF
TGCGCCAGCAGCCAAGAAGGCCCTGGGGGAGTAGCGGGAACTCAAGAGACCCAGTACTTC
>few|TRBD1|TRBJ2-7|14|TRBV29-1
CSVAGTVKSYEQYF
TGCAGCGTTGCCGGGACAGTCAAATCCTACGAGCAGTACTTC
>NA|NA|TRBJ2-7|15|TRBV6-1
CASWSPGVGRYEQYF
TGTGCCAGCTGGTCCCCAGGGGTGGGCCGCTACGAGCAGTACTTC
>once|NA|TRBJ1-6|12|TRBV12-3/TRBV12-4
CASSWENSPLHF
TGTGCCAGCAGTTGGGAGAATTCACCCCTCCACTTT
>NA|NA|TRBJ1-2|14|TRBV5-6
CASSLEATRHGYTF
TGTGCCAGCAGCTTGGAGGCCACTAGGCATGGCTACACCTTC
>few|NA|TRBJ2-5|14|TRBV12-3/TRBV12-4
CASSWTAYQETQYF
TGTGCCAGCAGTTGGACAGCGTACCAAGAGACCCAGTACTTC
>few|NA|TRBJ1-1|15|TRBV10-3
CAISEPGRENTEAFF
TGTGCCATCAGTGAACCGGGACGGGAGAACACTGAAGCTTTCTTT
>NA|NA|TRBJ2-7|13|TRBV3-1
CASSRTAGNEQYF
TGTGCCAGCAGCCGCACCGCGGGGAACGAGCAGTACTTC
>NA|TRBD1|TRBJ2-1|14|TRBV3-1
CASSHWDRYNEQFF
TGTGCCAGCAGCCACTGGGACAGATACAATGAGCAGTTCTTC
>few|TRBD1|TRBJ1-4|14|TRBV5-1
CASSRGQVNEKLFF
TGCGCCAGCAGCCGGGGACAGGTTAATGAAAAACTGTTTTTT
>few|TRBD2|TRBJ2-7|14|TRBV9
CASSPWGGGREQYF
TGTGCCAGCAGCCCCTGGGGGGGAGGGCGCGAGCAGTACTTC
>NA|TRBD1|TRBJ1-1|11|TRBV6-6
CASRSDRGAFF
TGTGCCAGCAGATCCGACAGGGGAGCTTTCTTT
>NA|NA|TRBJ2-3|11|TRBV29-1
CSVPVIDTQYF
TGCAGCGTTCCGGTCATAGATACGCAGTATTTT
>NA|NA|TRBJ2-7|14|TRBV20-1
CSASTGTGPDEQYF
TGCAGTGCTAGTACCGGGACCGGGCCAGACGAGCAGTACTTC
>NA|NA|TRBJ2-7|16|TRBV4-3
CASSQGGGARTYEQYF
TGCGCCAGCAGCCAAGGAGGGGGGGCGCGGACCTACGAGCAGTACTTC
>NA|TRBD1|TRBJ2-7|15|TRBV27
CASSPTGTAHYEQYF
TGTGCCAGCAGTCCTACCGGGACAGCTCACTACGAGCAGTACTTC
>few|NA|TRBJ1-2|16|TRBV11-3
CASSLEHYELNYGYTF
TGTGCCAGCAGCTTAGAACACTATGAACTCAACTATGGCTACACCTTC
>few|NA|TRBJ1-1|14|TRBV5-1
CASSLPSRGPEAFF
TGCGCCAGCAGCTTGCCATCCAGGGGCCCTGAAGCTTTCTTT
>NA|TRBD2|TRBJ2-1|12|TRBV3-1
CASSSEAGGQFF
TGTGCCAGCAGCTCCGAAGCGGGGGGGCAGTTCTTC
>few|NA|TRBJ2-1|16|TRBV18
CASSAEEGGPYNEQFF
TGTGCCAGCTCAGCCGAAGAGGGGGGCCCCTACAATGAGCAGTTCTTC
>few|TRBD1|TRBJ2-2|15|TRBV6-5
CASSFDRGRTGELFF
TGTGCCAGCAGTTTCGACAGGGGGCGAACCGGGGAGCTGTTTTTT
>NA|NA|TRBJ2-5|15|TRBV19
CASSIRGTHGETQYF
TGTGCCAGTAGTATCCGGGGGACTCACGGAGAGACCCAGTACTTC
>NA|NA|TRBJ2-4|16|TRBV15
CATSRDLVIAKNIQYF
TGTGCCACCAGCAGAGATCTAGTTATAGCCAAAAACATTCAGTACTTC
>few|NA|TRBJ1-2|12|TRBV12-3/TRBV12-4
CASSRANYGYTF
TGTGCCAGCAGCAGGGCTAACTATGGCTACACCTTC
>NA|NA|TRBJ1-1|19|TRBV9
CASSPATGYGGTVDTEAFF
TGTGCCAGCAGCCCCGCTACGGGGTATGGGGGCACGGTCGACACTGAAGCTTTCTTT
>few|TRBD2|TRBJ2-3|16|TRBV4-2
CASSQGGLAGADTQYF
TGTGCCAGCAGCCAAGGAGGACTAGCGGGAGCAGATACGCAGTATTTT
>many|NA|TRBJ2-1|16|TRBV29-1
CSVVLPDRSSYNEQFF
TGCAGCGTCGTACTCCCGGACCGGAGCTCCTACAATGAGCAGTTCTTC
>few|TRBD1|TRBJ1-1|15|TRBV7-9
CASSLALGQGTEAFF
TGTGCCAGCAGCTTAGCGCTCGGACAGGGCACTGAAGCTTTCTTT
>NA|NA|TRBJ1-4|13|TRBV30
CAAWGSGEGKLFF
TGTGCCGCGTGGGGGTCGGGTGAAGGGAAACTGTTTTTT
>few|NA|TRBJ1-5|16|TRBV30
CAWSVLTRVSNQPQHF
TGTGCCTGGAGTGTCCTCACCCGGGTTAGCAATCAGCCCCAGCATTTT
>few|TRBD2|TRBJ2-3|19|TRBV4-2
CASSSRSTSGRAGGDTQYF
TGTGCCAGCAGTTCAAGGTCTACTAGCGGGAGGGCTGGCGGAGATACGCAGTATTTT
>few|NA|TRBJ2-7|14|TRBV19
CASSNVGDLNEQYF
TGTGCCAGTAGTAACGTAGGGGATTTGAACGAGCAGTACTTC
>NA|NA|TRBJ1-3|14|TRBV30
CAWSLQGAGNTIYF
TGTGCCTGGAGTTTACAGGGAGCTGGAAACACCATATATTTT
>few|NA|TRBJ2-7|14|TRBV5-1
CASSSNAGSYEQYF
TGCGCCAGCAGCTCCAATGCGGGCAGTTACGAGCAGTACTTC
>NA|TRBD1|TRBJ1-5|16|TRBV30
CAWSANRGQGNQPQHF
TGTGCCTGGAGTGCAAACAGGGGGCAGGGCAATCAGCCCCAGCATTTT